The source of this T cell receptor beta chain is a study of T cells in Graves' hyperthyroidism and ophthalmopathy. Study-wide points: From stable hyperthyroidism, ophthalmopathy was set apart by a 13 V-J model.

The sample holds many counts of this clonotype. The antigen remains unidentified. Patients aged 18 to 65 with hyperthyroidism were newly diagnosed, with duration under 2 months. Uncontrolled infection, other autoimmune disease, pregnancy and lactation each barred patients from inclusion. Amplified TCR beta CDR3 regions derived from RNA transcripts. With the HTBI primer set, the TCR CDR3 went through a first round of RT-PCR. TCRdb fed the multiplex PCR reads into MiXCR, producing one record per CDR3 protein. The sample lists roughly 570,000 distinct CDR3 sequences, less than 20% occurring once. Germline lookup yields CDR1 KGHSH and CDR2 LQKENI. V lost 6 bases to trimming and J lost 11 bases; unmatched junction nucleotides: 1. The CDR3 contains 11 residues.

Sequenced material: blood. V usage is TRBV18 and J usage is TRBJ2-4, with TRBD1 matching over 10 bases. This receptor was obtained from a woman aged 25 to 39 with Graves' hyperthyroidism. CDR3 in amino acids: CASSTGGFQYF. The DNA for the CDR3 is TGTGCCAGCTCGACAGGGGGCTTTCAGTACTTC.